This TCR beta chain originates from a study of a mutant IDH1 vaccine in newly diagnosed glioma. Study-level results: Among patients, roughly 93% showed immune responses induced by the vaccine.

Time point given: week 47, end of study. Doses comprised 300 ug of mutant IDH1 20-mer peptide each, plus topical imiquimod. New WHO grade 3 or 4 IDH1-mutant, ATRX-lost astrocytomas were present in all donors. Trimming removed 6 bases at V and 1 base at J, with 9 bases between. The CDR3 extends over 13 amino acids. Germline V gene sequence: CDR1 LNHDA, CDR2 SQIVND (reference sequence). About this clone: Antigen unknown.

The protocol was immunoSEQ multiplex PCR, while the TCRdb copy is restricted to in-frame clones and leaves out a portion. The repertoire consists of about 55,000 clones, with 76% occurring once and the leading ten covering more than 4%. V gene TRBV19 combines with J gene TRBJ1-2, with D unclear. The TCR was taken from a woman aged 40 to 50 with glioma. Some clones in this sample may be carry-over from other donors' samples. The sample in question was PBMCs, obtained from a glioma patient whose treatment included an IDH1 peptide vaccine. The CDR3 DNA reads as TGTGCCAGTAGCGAAAACCATAACTATGGCTACACCTTC. Amino acids: CASSENHNYGYTF.